This TCR beta chain was obtained from a study of T cell repertoires in cytomegalovirus infection. In the study overall: The public TCR beta signatures pointed to both CMV infection and matching HLA type. Study-level findings and limits: Dominating the ex vivo response were HLA-C-restricted CMV-specific TCR beta clonotypes.

Deletions cut 4 bases from V and 5 bases from J, with 9 bases between. The CDR3 is made up of 13 amino acids. Germline CDR1 is LGHNA and CDR2 is YSLEER. Using its own MiXCR run on the reads, TCRdb lists one record per CDR3 protein. The data show 450,000 to 600,000 distinct CDR3 sequences, with around 35% seen just once and 15% to 20% held by the top ten. Concerning this clonotype itself: Its target is not known.

Sequencing used cultured PBMCs, obtained from culture after CMV antigen stimulation. The V gene is TRBV4-3, the J gene TRBJ2-1, with D possibly matching TRBD2 (5 bases). The sequence came from a human donor in good health (CMV status not recorded). Some clones in this sample may be carry-over from other donors' samples. The CDR3 reads CASSLFGNNEQFF. The CDR3 region has the DNA TGCGCCAGCAGCCTCTTCGGGAACAATGAGCAGTTCTTC.